The 16 T cell receptor beta chains in this list originate from one sample, sequenced in a study of T cell responses to AZD1222 COVID-19 vaccine. Using immunoSEQ multiplex PCR, the repertoire was profiled, and TCRdb retains in-frame clones only, with some absent. Among around 130,000 clones listed, 91% were seen once. The sample here was peripheral blood, taken on day 0 of AZD1222 vaccination. Receptor source: an adult in good health.

The rearrangement links TRBV7-9 to TRBJ1-3; D gene ambiguous. This CDR3 contains 16 residues. Trimming pared 6 bases from V and 8 bases from J, leaving 23 bases between. Germline loops: CDR1 SEHNR, CDR2 FQNEAQ (reference sequence). In nucleotides, the CDR3 is TGTGCCAGCAGTTTATTGCAGGCTCCTCTTGGGGACACCATATATTTT. It specifies CASSLLQAPLGDTIYF.

This CDR3 reads CASSHGSPLHF. The CDR3 DNA reads TGTGCCAGCAGTCACGGGTCACCCCTCCACTTT. This chain joins TRBV6-6 and TRBJ1-6; D call uncertain. Germline CDR1 is MNHNY and CDR2 is SVGAGI (reference sequence). CDR3 length equals 11 residues. Trimming shortened V by 5 bases and J by 10 bases, and 6 bases separated the two germline ends.

The chain is built from TRBV19 and TRBJ2-2, with no clear D. The CDR3 has 14 amino acids. Germline CDR1 and CDR2: LNHDA and SQIVND (reference sequence). V was shortened by 1 base and J by 4 bases, with 7 bases between the two germline ends. The CDR3 here is CASSIAQTTGELFF. CDR3 sequence (DNA): TGTGCCAGTAGTATAGCTCAGACCACCGGGGAGCTGTTTTTT.

J is TRBJ2-1 and V is TRBV7-2; tentatively, D is TRBD1 (5 bases). The V end was cut by 0 bases, the J end by 7 bases, with 10 bases between. CDR1 is SGHTA, CDR2 FQGNSA, per germline. The CDR3 totals 14 residues. CDR3: CASSLAAQGNEQFF. CDR3 in DNA: TGTGCCAGCAGCTTAGCGGCGCAGGGAAATGAGCAGTTCTTC.

This clone came up once. Here the CDR3 reads CASSGLALNQPQHF. CDR3 in DNA: TGTGCCAGCAGTGGTCTGGCACTAAATCAGCCCCAGCATTTT. The V gene is TRBV2, the J gene TRBJ1-5; D gene unclear. Germline lookup yields CDR1 SNHLY and CDR2 FYNNEI. Trimming removed 4 bases from V and 4 bases from J, with 11 bases in between. The CDR3 consists of 14 residues.

This chain connects TRBV20-1 to TRBJ1-1; D gene uncertain. Trimming pared 3 bases from V and 5 bases from J, leaving 10 bases between. The germline CDR1 and CDR2 sequences are DFQATT and SNEGSKA (reference sequence). The CDR3 spans 12 residues. The CDR3 DNA sequence: TGCAGTGCTAGTCGAGTTTATACTGAAGCTTTCTTT. This sequence encodes CSASRVYTEAFF.

The CDR3 protein is CASTRAYSSYNEQFF. Written as DNA, the CDR3 is TGTGCCAGCACCCGGGCCTATTCCTCCTACAATGAGCAGTTCTTC. The gene calls are TRBV11-2 and TRBJ2-1, with D unresolved. CDR3 length: 15 amino acids. Trimming left V 7 bases short and J 0 bases short, with 13 bases between. The germline V gene encodes CDR1 SGHAT and CDR2 FQNNGV.

This sequence joins TRBV5-6 and TRBJ1-1, with a possible D match to TRBD1 (6 bases). V lost 0 bases, J lost 0 bases, and 6 bases lay in between. Germline V CDR1 and CDR2: SGHDT, YYEEEE. This CDR3 is 14 amino acids long. Here the CDR3 reads CASSLGQVNTEAFF. CDR3 in DNA: TGTGCCAGCAGCTTGGGACAGGTGAACACTGAAGCTTTCTTT.

The CDR3 DNA reads as TGCGCCAGCAGCTTCCCAGCCTCCTACGAGCAGTACTTC. It translates to CASSFPASYEQYF. V and J are TRBV5-1 and TRBJ2-7; D gene ambiguous. This CDR3 has 13 residues. Trimming left V 2 bases short and J 0 bases short, with 6 bases between. CDR1 and CDR2 from the germline V gene are SGHRS and YFSETQ.

This chain connects TRBV15 to TRBJ1-6; TRBD1 agrees at 8 bases. The V segment lost 0 bases and the J segment 7 bases; nucleotides outside the gene matches: 2. This CDR3 is built from 15 residues. The germline V gene has CDR1 LNHNV and CDR2 YYDKDF (reference sequence). The CDR3 loop is CATSRERTGNSPLHF. Written as DNA, the CDR3 is TGTGCCACCAGCAGAGAACGGACAGGGAATTCACCCCTCCACTTT.

V is TRBV28 and J is TRBJ2-1; possibly TRBD1 for D (5 bases). Trimming stripped 4 bases from V and 10 bases from J, with 17 bases between. The V gene's germline CDR1 is MDHEN and CDR2 SYDVKM. This CDR3 contains 14 residues. The CDR3 coding sequence is TGTGCCAGCAGTTCTTATCAGGGTCTGGGGGAGCAGTTCTTC. The encoded protein is CASSSYQGLGEQFF.

The rearrangement uses TRBV28 and TRBJ1-5; perhaps TRBD1 as D (6 bases). The CDR3 is 14 residues long. Germline assignment: CDR1 MDHEN and CDR2 SYDVKM. V lost 4 bases and J lost 3, with 10 bases in between. The CDR3 is CASSSGEVNQPQHF. CDR3 bases: TGTGCCAGCAGTTCAGGGGAAGTCAATCAGCCCCAGCATTTT. Looking up the rest from reference TRBV28 and TRBJ1-5 gives the full variable domain: DVKVTQSSRYLVKRTGEKVFLECVQDMDHENMFWYRQDPGLGLRLIYFSYDVKMKEKGDIPEGYSVSREKKERFSLILESASTNQTSMYLCASSSGEVNQPQHFGDGTRLSIL.

The chain couples TRBV6-5 to TRBJ1-4; 8 nucleotides agree with TRBD1. The CDR3 length is 14 residues. Germline CDR1 and CDR2: MNHEY and SVGAGI. Losses at the gene ends were 6 bases for V and 7 bases for J; bases not matched to a gene: 7. CDR3 nucleotide sequence: TGTGCCAGCAGCTCCCGGACAGGGCGTGAAAAACTGTTTTTT. It codes for CASSSRTGREKLFF.

V is TRBV9 and J is TRBJ2-2; D not resolved. The CDR3 loop spans 13 amino acids. Trimming pared 0 bases from V and 5 bases from J, leaving 5 bases between. CDR1 and CDR2 from the germline V gene are SGDLS and YYNGEE. The CDR3 loop is CASSVVTTGELFF. The CDR3 coding sequence is TGTGCCAGCAGCGTAGTAACGACCGGGGAGCTGTTTTTT.

V and J are TRBV29-1 and TRBJ1-1; 7 bases line up with TRBD1. The CDR3 runs 13 residues. The J segment lost 1 base and the V segment lost 7 bases, leaving 6 bases of the junction unmatched. CDR1 and CDR2 from the germline V gene are SQVTM and ANQGSEA. The CDR3: CSGRQGGNTEAFF. The CDR3 nucleotides are TGCAGCGGACGACAGGGCGGGAACACTGAAGCTTTCTTT.

This chain connects TRBV5-1 to TRBJ2-6, with a possible D match to TRBD2 (6 bases). Trimming pared 2 bases from V and 0 bases from J, leaving 6 bases between. The CDR3 runs to 15 residues. Germline V lookup: CDR1 SGHRS, CDR2 YFSETQ. The CDR3 here is CASSFGGSGANVLTF. For the CDR3, the DNA is TGCGCCAGCAGCTTCGGGGGCTCTGGGGCCAACGTCCTGACTTTC.